This entry lists 17 T cell receptor beta chains sequenced from one sample in a study of blood T cell repertoires in COVID-19. Generated by immunoSEQ multiplex PCR, the TCRdb table keeps only in-frame clones and is missing some. This table has tens of thousands of clones, 84% appearing once. The sample comprised peripheral blood. The receptors were sampled from a man aged 65 to 79 with active COVID-19.

The chain links TRBV24-1 to TRBJ2-5, with 7 bases matching TRBD2. This CDR3 spans 15 amino acids. Germline V lookup: CDR1 KGHDR, CDR2 SFDVKD. Trimming removed 9 bases from V and 3 bases from J; junction bases left unmatched: 12. The CDR3 loop reads CATSQTREGKETQYF. CDR3 DNA sequence: TGTGCCACCTCTCAAACCAGGGAGGGGAAAGAGACCCAGTACTTC.

A single count supports this clone. This sequence joins TRBV18 and TRBJ2-4; 7 bases agree with TRBD1. CDR1 is KGHSH and CDR2 is LQKENI in the germline V gene. The V segment lost 2 bases and the J segment 5 bases; nucleotides outside the gene matches: 6. The CDR3 is made up of 15 amino acids. CDR3 sequence: CASSPEVGTENIQYF. DNA for the CDR3: TGTGCCAGCTCACCAGAAGTTGGGACAGAAAACATTCAGTACTTC.

V is TRBV6-2 or TRBV6-3 and J is TRBJ2-3; 8 nucleotides line up with TRBD1. CDR3 length: 15 amino acids. The J segment lost 4 bases and the V segment lost 5 bases, leaving 8 bases of the junction unmatched. Germline loops: CDR1 MNHEY, CDR2 SVGEGT. The CDR3 reads CASSRRDRWPDTQYF. The CDR3 DNA reads TGTGCCAGCAGTCGCCGGGACAGGTGGCCAGATACGCAGTATTTT.

This chain links TRBV5-6 with TRBJ1-2; tentatively, D is TRBD1 (5 bases). The CDR3 is 14 residues long. Between the trimmed V and J ends, which lost 4 bases and 1 base, there was a span of 11 bases. From germline, CDR1 is SGHDT and CDR2 YYEEEE. The CDR3 DNA is TGTGCCAGCAGCGCCCGGGGGGGTAACTATGGCTACACCTTC. This codes for CASSARGGNYGYTF.

The chain recombines TRBV27 with TRBJ2-7, with 9 bases aligning to TRBD1. The CDR3 runs 14 residues. The V gene end was trimmed by 7 bases and the J gene end by 1 base; junction bases not matched to a gene: 5. Germline V CDR1 and CDR2: MNHEY, SMNVEV (reference sequence). DNA of the CDR3: TGTGCCAGCATGTGGACAGGGGCTTCCTACGAGCAGTACTTC. Protein product: CASMWTGASYEQYF.

This chain connects TRBV4-1 to TRBJ1-4, with 8 positions matching TRBD1. The CDR3 spans 15 residues. Unmatched junction bases numbered 7, after V lost 2 bases and J lost 8 bases. Per germline, CDR1 MGHRA and CDR2 YSYEKL. CDR3 nucleotides: TGCGCCAGCAGCCAACACAGGGGGGTTGGAGAAAAACTGTTTTTT. As protein: CASSQHRGVGEKLFF.

This clone turned up a few times. This chain uses TRBV5-1 with TRBJ2-3, with 8 nucleotides matching TRBD1. The CDR3 is 15 residues long. V lost 2 bases to trimming and J lost 3 bases; unmatched junction nucleotides: 5. Germline loops: CDR1 SGHRS, CDR2 YFSETQ. The CDR3 region has the DNA TGCGCCAGCAGCTTCCTTCAGGGGGCTACAGATACGCAGTATTTT. It translates to CASSFLQGATDTQYF. Full variable domain (remainder filled in from reference TRBV5-1 and TRBJ2-3): KAGVTQTPRYLIKTRGQQVTLSCSPISGHRSVSWYQQTPGQGLQFLFEYFSETQRNKGNFPGRFSGRQFSNSRSEMNVSTLELGDSALYLCASSFLQGATDTQYFGPGTRLTVL.

The chain carries TRBV5-5 and TRBJ2-7; 8 nucleotides align to TRBD2. In germline, CDR1 is SGHKS, CDR2 YYEKEE (reference sequence). The CDR3 contains 16 residues. Losses at the gene ends were 1 base for V and 1 base for J; bases not matched to a gene: 7. This chain's CDR3 is CASSLRREAASYEQYF. The DNA of the CDR3 is TGTGCCAGCAGCTTGCGGCGGGAGGCCGCATCCTACGAGCAGTACTTC.

As DNA, the CDR3 is TGCAGCGTTGAACGGGGGAGCTCCCCTTCCGAGCAGTACTTC. As protein: CSVERGSSPSEQYF. The V gene is TRBV29-1, the J gene TRBJ2-7, with a possible D match to TRBD2 (6 bases). The CDR3 is 14 amino acids. Trimming cost V 2 bases and J 6 bases, with 17 bases left between them. Germline V lookup: CDR1 SQVTM, CDR2 ANQGSEA.

This sequence joins TRBV11-2 and TRBJ2-1; 8 bases match TRBD2. CDR3 size: 15 residues. In germline, CDR1 is SGHAT, CDR2 FQNNGV. Trimming cost V 6 bases and J 8 bases; bases outside gene matches: 12. CDR3 sequence (DNA): TGTGCCAGCAGTCCCTCGCCTCCGGGAGGGTATGAGCAGTTCTTC. Protein sequence: CASSPSPPGGYEQFF. Supplemented by reference TRBV11-2 and TRBJ2-1, the full variable domain reads EAGVAQSPRYKIIEKRQSVAFWCNPISGHATLYWYQQILGQGPKLLIQFQNNGVVDDSQLPKDRFSAERLKGVDSTLKIQPAKLEDSAVYLCASSPSPPGGYEQFFGPGTRLTVL.

The V call is TRBV15, the J call TRBJ2-2; D is ambiguous. V was pared by 3 bases and J by 2 bases, with 10 bases between. The CDR3 totals 15 residues. Germline CDR1 reads LNHNV; CDR2 reads YYDKDF (reference sequence). CDR3 loop: CATSSYGRNTGELFF. Written as DNA, the CDR3 is TGTGCCACCAGCAGTTACGGTAGAAACACCGGGGAGCTGTTTTTT.

The sample holds one count of this clone. This sample also contains other DNA sequences that code for the same CDR3. The chain has TRBV7-2 and TRBJ2-3; 14 bases are a match to TRBD2. Germline V gene data show CDR1 as SGHTA and CDR2 as FQGNSA. The ends lost 5 bases at V and 4 bases at J; junction bases unmatched: 5. This CDR3 is 16 amino acids long. The CDR3 reads CASSLGTSGSADTQYF. The DNA for the CDR3 is TGTGCCAGCAGCCTCGGGACTAGCGGGAGTGCAGATACGCAGTATTTT.

The DNA of the CDR3 is TGTGCCAGTTCTCCGACAGGGGAGGGAGATACGCAGTATTTT. This gives the protein CASSPTGEGDTQYF. The J gene is TRBJ2-3, the V gene TRBV4-2; D might be TRBD1 (8 bases). Germline CDR1 is LGHNA and CDR2 is YNFKEQ. The ends were cut back, 9 bases at V and 5 bases at J, with 18 bases in the middle. The CDR3 loop spans 14 amino acids.

The V and J genes are TRBV4-1 and TRBJ1-6; D remains ambiguous. The CDR3 runs 17 residues. The germline V and J ends were trimmed by 0 bases and 11 bases, with 20 bases remaining between them. Germline assignment: CDR1 MGHRA and CDR2 YSYEKL. The CDR3 nucleotides are TGCGCCAGCAGCCAAGAATTGGGCGTCGGCCGGGGAACACCCCTCCACTTT. Its translation is CASSQELGVGRGTPLHF.

The V gene is TRBV7-9, the J gene TRBJ1-4; the D is unclear. V was pared by 0 bases and J by 5 bases, with 7 bases between. The V gene's germline CDR1 is SEHNR and CDR2 FQNEAQ (reference sequence). The CDR3 is made up of 14 amino acids. The CDR3 sequence is CASSLATENEKLFF. As DNA, the CDR3 is TGTGCCAGCAGCTTAGCGACGGAGAATGAAAAACTGTTTTTT.

This chain joins TRBV28 and TRBJ2-7; D is uncertain. This CDR3 is built from 14 residues. Trimming removed 7 bases from V and 0 bases from J, with 13 bases in between. Germline lookup yields CDR1 MDHEN and CDR2 SYDVKM. The CDR3 region is CASIPQSISYEQYF. Written as DNA, the CDR3 is TGTGCCAGCATCCCCCAGTCCATCTCCTACGAGCAGTACTTC. Drawing the rest from reference TRBV28 and TRBJ2-7, the complete variable domain is DVKVTQSSRYLVKRTGEKVFLECVQDMDHENMFWYRQDPGLGLRLIYFSYDVKMKEKGDIPEGYSVSREKKERFSLILESASTNQTSMYLCASIPQSISYEQYFGPGTRLTVT.

This clone has just one count. The chain links TRBV9 to TRBJ2-7; unclear D gene. The germline V and J ends were trimmed by 3 bases and 4 bases, with 11 bases remaining between them. This CDR3 has 13 residues. From germline, CDR1 is SGDLS and CDR2 YYNGEE. In nucleotides, the CDR3 is TGTGCCAGCAGCGGCGGCCCCTTTTACGAGCAGTACTTC. Its translation is CASSGGPFYEQYF.